The clone carrying this TCR beta chain occurred once. The V and J ends lost 6 bases and 6 bases respectively, with 15 bases between them. The CDR3 has 14 amino acids. The germline gives CDR1 MNHEY, CDR2 SMNVEV (reference sequence). This record belongs to a study of T cells after somatic rescue of genetic block. The method was immunoSEQ multiplex PCR; TCRdb's version includes in-frame clones alone and lacks a portion of them. The sample lists around 50,000 clones; approximately 96% were seen once. The chain combines TRBV27 with TRBJ2-1; the D gene is possibly TRBD1 (5 bases). What was sequenced was peripheral blood mononuclear cells (PBMCs). This receptor was taken from a child under two years old. The CDR3 bases are TGTGCCAGCAGCCATTTAAATACAGGCAATGAGCAGTTCTTC. It is translated as CASSHLNTGNEQFF.